The 13 T cell receptor beta chains in this list originate from one sample, sequenced in a study of Ad26.COV2.S vaccination and SARS-CoV-2 variants. This table comes from immunoSEQ multiplex PCR, and its TCRdb copy is limited to in-frame clones, with some not included. The table records over 400,000 clones, 80% to 95% of them present only once. The treatment here: about 20 received Ad26.COV2.S at low or high dose, single or two shots; about 5 received placebo; per-sample allocation not given. The samples were gathered on day 63 after the first injection of vaccine or placebo. Sequencing was performed on peripheral blood, taken in a trial of Ad26.COV2.S vaccine versus placebo. Every receptor here comes from a person aged 18 to 65 who received the Ad26.COV2.S COVID-19 vaccine or a placebo.

The chain joins TRBV29-1 to TRBJ2-7, with D possibly matching TRBD2 (5 bases). Germline CDR1 is SQVTM and CDR2 is ANQGSEA. Between the trimmed V and J ends, which lost 6 bases and 0 bases, there was a span of 15 bases. The CDR3 is made up of 14 amino acids. Here the CDR3 DNA reads TGCAGCGTGGCCTCGCGGGTTAGCTCCTACGAGCAGTACTTC. As protein: CSVASRVSSYEQYF.

This sequence joins TRBV5-1 and TRBJ1-1, with TRBD1 as a possible D gene (6 bases). CDR1 and CDR2 from the germline V gene are SGHRS and YFSETQ. The CDR3 extends over 15 amino acids. Trimming pared 0 bases from V and 0 bases from J, leaving 9 bases between. CDR3 nucleotide sequence: TGCGCCAGCAGCTTGGGGAGGGGGATGAACACTGAAGCTTTCTTT. Its protein is CASSLGRGMNTEAFF.

The V gene is TRBV5-1, the J gene TRBJ2-5; TRBD1 or TRBD2 may be the D gene (6 bases each). The germline CDR1 and CDR2 sequences are SGHRS and YFSETQ. V was cut by 2 bases and J by 5 bases, with 13 bases left in between. The CDR3 sequence is 14 residues long. The CDR3 spells CASSFGKGGETQYF. CDR3 sequence (DNA): TGCGCCAGCAGCTTCGGGAAGGGGGGTGAGACCCAGTACTTC.

V is TRBV5-1 and J is TRBJ2-1; D possibly uses TRBD1 or TRBD2 (5 bases each). The CDR3 length is 15 residues. The germline V gene has CDR1 SGHRS and CDR2 YFSETQ. V lost 5 bases and J 8 bases, leaving 20 bases between the germline ends. The CDR3 DNA is TGCGCCAGCAGGGACCAGGGCCGGGGTGTGTATGAGCAGTTCTTC. Its protein is CASRDQGRGVYEQFF.

The J gene is TRBJ2-1, the V gene TRBV3-1 (or the pseudogene TRBV3-2); D remains ambiguous. The CDR3 has 13 residues. From germline, CDR1 is LGHDT and CDR2 YNNKEL (reference sequence). Trimming left V 5 bases short and J 4 bases short, with 9 bases between. As DNA, the CDR3 is TGTGCCAGCAGCACCGGACCTTACAATGAGCAGTTCTTC. Encoded protein: CASSTGPYNEQFF.

This chain connects TRBV6-5 to TRBJ1-6; 8 nucleotides agree with TRBD1. CDR1 is MNHEY, CDR2 SVGAGI, per germline. There are 12 residues in the CDR3. The ends lost 6 bases at V and 8 bases at J; junction bases unmatched: 0. The CDR3 protein is CASRTGDSPLHF. The CDR3 DNA sequence: TGTGCCAGCAGGACAGGGGATTCACCCCTCCACTTT.

The chain recombines TRBV4-2 with TRBJ2-7; no firm D call. CDR1 is LGHNA, CDR2 YNFKEQ, per germline. Trimming pared 0 bases from V and 8 bases from J, leaving 8 bases between. The CDR3 has 12 residues. Here the CDR3 DNA reads TGTGCCAGCAGCCAAGATGGAAGACAGCAGTACTTC. This encodes CASSQDGRQQYF.

With regard to this clone: The sample holds other DNA sequences that translate to the same CDR3. The chain uses TRBV5-1 and TRBJ2-2; D not certain. Germline V gene sequence: CDR1 SGHRS, CDR2 YFSETQ. CDR3 size: 13 residues. V was trimmed by 3 bases and J by 6 bases, leaving 9 bases between them. The CDR3 protein is CASSSQGPGELFF. CDR3 nucleotide sequence: TGCGCCAGCAGCTCCCAAGGGCCCGGGGAGCTGTTTTTT.

The chain joins TRBV4-1 to TRBJ1-5; TRBD1 might be the D (6 bases). The V end lost 1 base, the J end lost 2 bases, and 12 bases lay between the germline ends. This CDR3 spans 16 amino acids. The germline CDR1 and CDR2 sequences are MGHRA and YSYEKL. The CDR3 loop reads CASSQVGGRRNQPQHF. The CDR3 DNA reads as TGCGCCAGCAGCCAAGTAGGGGGTCGGCGCAATCAGCCCCAGCATTTT.

The V and J genes are TRBV4-1 and TRBJ1-4, with TRBD1 identical over 9 bases. The CDR3 totals 16 residues. The germline V gene has CDR1 MGHRA and CDR2 YSYEKL. Trimming at V came to 0 bases and at J to 5 bases, leaving 4 bases not matched to a gene. The CDR3 DNA reads as TGCGCCAGCAGCCAAGATCCCGGGACAGGGAATGAAAAACTGTTTTTT. Translating gives CASSQDPGTGNEKLFF.

The sample holds many counts of this clone. The rearrangement uses TRBV27 and TRBJ2-7; TRBD1 matches 7 bases. The CDR3 length is 15 residues. Germline-derived CDR1 and CDR2 are MNHEY and SMNVEV (reference sequence). With V trimmed by 1 base and J by 3 bases, 6 bases remained unmatched. The CDR3 DNA reads as TGTGCCAGCAGTTTATATGGGGGACAGAGCTACGAGCAGTACTTC. It specifies CASSLYGGQSYEQYF.

Points on this clone: Other DNA sequences in this specimen translate into the identical CDR3. The rearrangement links TRBV9 to TRBJ2-2, with TRBD1 identical over 7 bases. Germline CDR1 SGDLS, CDR2 YYNGEE. With 2 bases clipped from V and 1 base from J, the junction kept 5 bases outside the gene matches. There are 16 residues in the CDR3. The CDR3 region is CASSVAGQVNTGELFF. The CDR3 DNA follows: TGTGCCAGCAGCGTGGCTGGACAGGTGAACACCGGGGAGCTGTTTTTT.

V is TRBV25-1 and J is TRBJ2-7, with 8 bases lining up with TRBD2. Trimming removed 2 bases from V and 2 bases from J; junction bases left unmatched: 8. Germline assignment: CDR1 MGHDK and CDR2 SYGVNS. This CDR3 spans 16 amino acids. The CDR3 nucleotides read TGTGCCAGCAGTGAAGGGCGGCTAGCGGGTACCTACGAGCAGTACTTC. Its translation is CASSEGRLAGTYEQYF.